This T cell receptor beta chain was obtained from a study of T-cell reconstitution after alpha-beta-depleted transplantation in children. Many counts were recorded for this clonotype. It was with unique molecular identifiers that the TCRbeta library was prepared. Each CDR3 protein is one row after TCRdb ran MiXCR on the PCR reads. Found here are about 400,000 distinct CDR3 sequences, over 20% of them singletons; the top ten hold 3% to 4.5%. Germline V gene data show CDR1 as SQVTM and CDR2 as ANQGSEA. Trimming removed 1 base at V and 0 bases at J, with 7 bases between. The CDR3 has 14 residues. This clonotype originated in a human donor who donated a stem cell graft to a child with acute myeloid leukemia. This chain connects TRBV29-1 to TRBJ2-4, with D uncertain. The specimen comprised PBMCs from the stem cell graft donor, sampled from the stem cell graft. The CDR3 is CSVEGILAKNIQYF. Written as DNA, the CDR3 is TGCAGCGTTGAAGGGATTTTAGCCAAAAACATTCAGTACTTC.